This T cell receptor (beta chain) was sequenced for a study of response to subunit inactivated influenza vaccine. The sample holds many counts of this clonotype. Its antigen is unidentified. TCRdb reprocessed the RT-PCR reads with MiXCR, giving one entry per CDR3 protein. The table has roughly 710,000 distinct CDR3 sequences, around 15% seen once. V was trimmed by 2 bases and J by 6 bases, leaving 4 bases between them. CDR3 length equals 11 residues. Points from the study as a whole: New T cells are recruited in small numbers by each seasonal influenza vaccination, according to the authors' suggestion.

This chain links TRBV12-3 or TRBV12-4 with TRBJ1-1; D ambiguous. Sequenced material: PBMCs from blood, taken about 14 days before vaccination. This sequence was found in a man aged 45-65 years who received an inactivated influenza vaccine. CDR3 sequence reads: CASSLLAEAFF. Here the CDR3 DNA reads TGTGCCAGCAGTTTATTGGCTGAAGCTTTCTTT.